This T cell receptor beta chain was captured in a study of blood T cell repertoires in COVID-19 (TCRdb year 2020). Looking at the study overall: Collaborator samples came from the United States, Italy and Spain and covered acute and convalescent phases of COVID-19. The samples were drawn from two sources: the first 160 participants of the ongoing ImmuneRACE study, and some 1,300 subjects contributed by 6 global collaborators. The material from the prospective study consisted of cDNA or gDNA derived from T cells, B-cell-depleted T cells, or PBMCs. HLA class I and class II types, where available, came from metadata supplied by the sample provider rather than from assay-based typing. A de-identified subject ID, COVID-19 status, age in years and sex were almost always included in the sample metadata. Deeply sampled blood TCRbeta repertoires from subjects exposed to, actively infected with, or recovered from COVID-19 were included in the dataset. The repertoires were released in a freely available public database intended as a resource for research on the immune response to SARS-CoV-2.

Findings and caveats that apply to the study as a whole: The amount of clinical and demographic metadata varied by source and participant and was provided uncurated.

This clone showed up just a few times. This clone's antigen is unknown. There are no base qualities to consult, and no much larger clone falls within one base. The immunoSEQ Assay, a bias-controlled multiplex PCR, was used to amplify TCRbeta CDR3 regions from genomic DNA. From the authors' description of their analysis: The number of nucleated cells in each sample was estimated by amplification of reference gene primers within the assay. To quantify the absolute abundance of each unique TCRbeta CDR3 rearrangement, sequence reads were collapsed and filtered. Productive Simpson clonality was computed per sample as the square root of Simpson's diversity index over productive rearrangements. Not all clones reach the TCRdb copy of this immuneACCESS table, which keeps in-frame sequences only. Checked studies attribute under half of the gap to unresolved V genes and leave the rest unexplained. V, J and clone size were drawn from that table, and D and trimming were deduced from the DNA. This sample has under 15,000 clones in its table, and roughly 84% of those were observed once. The top ten constitute around 25% of the sample.

Whole blood was collected in K2EDTA tubes by collaborating institutions according to the institutions' own protocols. Collaborator samples were shipped for TCRbeta analysis as frozen whole blood, isolated PBMCs, or DNA extracted from either sample type. Reading the germline V gene (reference sequence) gives CDR1 LNHDA and CDR2 SQIVND. The V and J ends are trimmed by 5 bases and 2 bases, leaving 15 bases between them. The CDR3 numbers 15 residues from cysteine through phenylalanine. CDR3 DNA only is kept here, 45 bases in frame from base 1. The sequenced material came from peripheral blood. This receptor was taken from a man aged 35-49 years with active or convalescent COVID-19. The chain couples TRBV19 to TRBJ2-5; possibly the D gene is TRBD1, per 6 matching bases. The CDR3 region has the sequence CASSRRARGQETQYF. The nucleotide sequence is given as TGTGCCAGTAGTCGAAGGGCCAGGGGTCAAGAGACCCAGTACTTC. Outside the CDR3, residues come from the reference TRBV19 and TRBJ2-5 proteins, so the full variable domain is: DGGITQSPKYLFRKEGQNVTLSCEQNLNHDAMYWYRQDPGQGLRLIYYSQIVNDFQKGDIAEGYSVSREKKESFPLTVTSAQKNPTAFYLCASSRRARGQETQYFGPGTRLLVL.